The present T cell receptor beta chain was sequenced within a study of Tregs in tolerant kidney transplant recipients. The method was immunoSEQ multiplex PCR; TCRdb's version includes in-frame clones alone and lacks a portion of them. This table lists under 55,000 clones. The ends were cut back, 5 bases at V and 0 bases at J, with 14 bases in the middle. CDR3 length: 17 residues. The germline V gene encodes CDR1 SGHVS and CDR2 FQNEAQ. Turning to this clone: The CDR3 goes on 3 residues after the read ends, and that part is filled in from the germline J gene.

The V gene is TRBV7-8, the J gene TRBJ2-6; D is possibly TRBD1 (6 bases). The clonotype comes from a human donor who received a combined kidney and bone marrow transplant. The sample here was CD4+ T cells from blood, taken before the transplant. The CDR3 bases that were read are TGTGCCAGCAGCGGAGGACAGAGCACCTCTGGGGCCAACGTC. Amino acid sequence: CASSGGQSTSGANV. The whole CDR3 is CASSGGQSTSGANVLTF.